This T cell receptor beta chain was profiled in a study of blood T cell repertoires in COVID-19. Sequencing used immunoSEQ multiplex PCR; TCRdb keeps in-frame clones, though not all of them. The sample lists about 240,000 clones, about 83% seen once, with less than 4% in the top ten. The CDR3 consists of 14 residues. Germline CDR1 is MGHRA and CDR2 is YSYEKL. Deletions cut 4 bases from V and 5 bases from J, with 15 bases between. Grouping used clinical history reported by participants in a survey and questionnaire. The sample was PBMCs or T cells enriched from blood (not recorded which). The receptor comes from a woman in her 40s who had been exposed to COVID-19. The V and J genes are TRBV4-1 and TRBJ2-7, with D possibly being TRBD2 (5 bases). CDR3 coding DNA: TGCGCCAGCAGCCCCTTTGAGAGGGCGAACGAGCAGTACTTC. Protein sequence: CASSPFERANEQYF.